The T cell receptor beta chain described here comes from a study of blood T cell repertoires in COVID-19. At the level of the study: Sources were T cells, B-cell-depleted T cells, or PBMCs; the material itself was cDNA or gDNA.

The assay was immunoSEQ multiplex PCR, and TCRdb's table has in-frame clones only and misses some. The data contain 300,000 to 450,000 clones, roughly 90% of them singletons. The CDR3 length is 15 residues. With 1 base clipped from V and 5 bases from J, the junction kept 3 bases outside the gene matches. Per the germline V gene, CDR1 is MDHEN and CDR2 is SYDVKM. The receptor was isolated from a woman aged 25 to 39 with COVID-19, enrolled during active disease. The sequencing sample was made of peripheral blood. The V and J genes are TRBV28 and TRBJ1-4; 8 nucleotides line up with TRBD1. The CDR3 DNA is TGTGCCAGCAGTTTATATAGACAGGGGAATGAAAAACTGTTTTTT. Amino acids: CASSLYRQGNEKLFF.